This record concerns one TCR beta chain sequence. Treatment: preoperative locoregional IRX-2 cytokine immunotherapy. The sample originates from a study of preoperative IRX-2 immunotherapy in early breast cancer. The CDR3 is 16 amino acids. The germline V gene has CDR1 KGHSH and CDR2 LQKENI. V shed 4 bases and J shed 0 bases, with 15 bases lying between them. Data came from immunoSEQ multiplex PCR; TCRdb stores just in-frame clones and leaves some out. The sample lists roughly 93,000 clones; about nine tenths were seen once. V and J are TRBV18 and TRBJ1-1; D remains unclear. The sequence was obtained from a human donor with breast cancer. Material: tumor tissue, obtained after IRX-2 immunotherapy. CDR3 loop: CASSLGARNLNTEAFF. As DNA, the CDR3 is TGTGCCAGCTCACTCGGAGCGAGGAACTTGAACACTGAAGCTTTCTTT.